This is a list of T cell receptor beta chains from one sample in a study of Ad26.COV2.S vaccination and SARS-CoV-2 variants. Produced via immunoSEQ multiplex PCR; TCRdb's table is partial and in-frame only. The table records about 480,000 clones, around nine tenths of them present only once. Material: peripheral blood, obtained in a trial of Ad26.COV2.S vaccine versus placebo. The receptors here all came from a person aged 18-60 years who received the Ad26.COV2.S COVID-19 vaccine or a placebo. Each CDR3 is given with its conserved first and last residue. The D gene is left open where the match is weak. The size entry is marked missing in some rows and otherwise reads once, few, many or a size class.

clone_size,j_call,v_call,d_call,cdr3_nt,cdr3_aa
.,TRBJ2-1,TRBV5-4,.,TGTGCCAGCAGCCTCGGAGTTTACAATGAGCAGTTCTTC,CASSLGVYNEQFF
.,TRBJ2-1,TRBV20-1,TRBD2,TGCAGTGCTAGTTGGCTAGCGGGAGGGTACAATGAGCAGTTCTTC,CSASWLAGGYNEQFF
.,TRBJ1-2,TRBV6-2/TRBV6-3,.,TGTGCCAGCAGTACCGCCCCTACAGTCAACTATGGCTACACCTTC,CASSTAPTVNYGYTF
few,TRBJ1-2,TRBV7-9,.,TGTGCCAGCAGCCTTAGCAGGGCCGGCTATGGCTACACCTTC,CASSLSRAGYGYTF
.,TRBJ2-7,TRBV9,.,TGTGCCAGCAGCTTCGCGGGGCAGCCGTTGTACGAGCAGTACTTC,CASSFAGQPLYEQYF
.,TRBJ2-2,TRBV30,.,TGTGCCTGGAGTGGGGGTAGCGAGAACACCGGGGAGCTGTTTTTT,CAWSGGSENTGELFF
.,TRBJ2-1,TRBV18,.,TGTGCCAGCTCACGAGAGGTCGATGAGCAGTTCTTC,CASSREVDEQFF
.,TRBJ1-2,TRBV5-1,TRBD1,TGCGCCAGCCACGACAGGGAAGGTGGCTACACCTTC,CASHDREGGYTF
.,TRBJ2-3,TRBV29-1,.,TGCAGCACCGACACGGCAGATACGCAGTATTTT,CSTDTADTQYF
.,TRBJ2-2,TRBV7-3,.,TGTGCCAGCAGCGCCCGGGGTGGCGGGGAGCTGTTTTTT,CASSARGGGELFF
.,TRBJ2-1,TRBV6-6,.,TGTGCCAGCAGTCTCCTAGGTGATTTGGCGCGCCTGCTCTTC,CASSLLGDLARLLF
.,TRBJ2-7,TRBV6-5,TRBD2,TGTGCCAGCAGTTTACCGGGACTACTTCGCGAGCAGTACTTC,CASSLPGLLREQYF
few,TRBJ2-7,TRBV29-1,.,TGCAGCGTTGGGGGTGGGAACTACGAGCAGTACTTC,CSVGGGNYEQYF
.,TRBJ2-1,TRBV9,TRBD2,TGTGCCAGCAGTTTTGGCTTTCGGGGGGGTAATAGTAAGTACAATGAGCAGTTCTTC,CASSFGFRGGNSKYNEQFF
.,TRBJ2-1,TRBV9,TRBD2,TGTGCCAGCAGCGCTAGCGGCGCGATCCCGAATGAGCAGTTCTTC,CASSASGAIPNEQFF
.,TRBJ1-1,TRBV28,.,TGTGCCAGCAGTTTACGTATACAGAGGAACACTGAAGCTTTCTTT,CASSLRIQRNTEAFF
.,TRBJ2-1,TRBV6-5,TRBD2,TGTGCCAGCCGTTATCTAGCGGCTTCCTACAATGAGCAGTTCTTC,CASRYLAASYNEQFF
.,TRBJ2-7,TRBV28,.,TGTGCCAGCAGCTCCCTCGGGAGTAGCTCCTACGAGCAGTACTTC,CASSSLGSSSYEQYF
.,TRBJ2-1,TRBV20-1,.,TGCAGTGCTTCCATGGGGAATGAGCAGTTCTTC,CSASMGNEQFF
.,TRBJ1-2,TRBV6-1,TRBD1,TGTGCCAGCAGTGAGGGACAGGCCACCTATGGCTACACCTTC,CASSEGQATYGYTF
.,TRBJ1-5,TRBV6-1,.,TGTGCCAGCAATGGGCAGCCCCAGCATTTT,CASNGQPQHF
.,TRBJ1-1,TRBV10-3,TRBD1,TGTGCCATCACGGAGGGACAGGGGAACACTGAAGCTTTCTTT,CAITEGQGNTEAFF
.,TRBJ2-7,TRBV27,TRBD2,TGTGCCAGCAGCGGGACTAGCGGCTACGAGCAGTACTTC,CASSGTSGYEQYF
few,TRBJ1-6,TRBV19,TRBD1,TGTGCCAGTAGTGCGGACAGGGCGCCTAATTCACCCCTCCACTTT,CASSADRAPNSPLHF
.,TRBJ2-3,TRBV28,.,TGTGCCAGCAGTTTTGTCGGGAGTCTCATCACAGATACGCAGTATTTT,CASSFVGSLITDTQYF
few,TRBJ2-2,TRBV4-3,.,TGCGCCAGCAGCCAACTAATCCCTCACACCGGGGAGCTGTTTTTT,CASSQLIPHTGELFF
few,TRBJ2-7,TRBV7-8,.,TGTGCCAGCAGCTTTGACTCGAGGGGCTACGAGCAGTACTTC,CASSFDSRGYEQYF
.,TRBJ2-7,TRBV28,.,TGTGCCAGCAGTTTATACGGGGGCTCCTACGAGCAGTACTTC,CASSLYGGSYEQYF
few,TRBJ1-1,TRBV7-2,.,TGTGCCAGCACCTTATTTAGCGCTGAAGCTTTCTTT,CASTLFSAEAFF
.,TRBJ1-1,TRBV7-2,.,TGTGCCAGCAGCTTCCGTGTCTTACAGGGTCGGAACACTGAAGCTTTCTTT,CASSFRVLQGRNTEAFF
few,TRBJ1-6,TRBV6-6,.,TGTGCCACCCACGCGGGGGTTTCACCCCTCCACTTT,CATHAGVSPLHF
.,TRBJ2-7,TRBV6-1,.,TGTGCCAGCAGTGATGCCGCCCACGAGCAGTACTTC,CASSDAAHEQYF
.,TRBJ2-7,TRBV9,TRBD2,TGTGCCAGCAGCGTTGGGACTATGGGCTACGAGCAGTACTTC,CASSVGTMGYEQYF
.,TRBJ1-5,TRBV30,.,TGTGCCTGGAGTGATATGGGACAAGCTCAGCCCCAGCATTTT,CAWSDMGQAQPQHF
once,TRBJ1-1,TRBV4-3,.,TGCGCCAGCAGCCAAACCCTAGGCACTGAAGCTTTCTTT,CASSQTLGTEAFF
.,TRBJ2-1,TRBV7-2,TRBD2,TGTGCCAGCAGCTCCCGCCAGCTAGCGGGGCCTAATGAGCAGTTCTTC,CASSSRQLAGPNEQFF
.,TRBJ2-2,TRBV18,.,TGTGCCAGCTCACCGGTCGGCATACCACCGACCCTTACCGGGGAGCTGTTTTTT,CASSPVGIPPTLTGELFF
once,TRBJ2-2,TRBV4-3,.,TGCGCCAGCAGCCAAGATCTTGCAGGGATAGGCGGGGAGCTGTTTTTT,CASSQDLAGIGGELFF
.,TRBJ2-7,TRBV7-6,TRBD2,TGTGCCAGCAGCCCGACTAGCGGGAGGGCCCACGAGCAGTACTTC,CASSPTSGRAHEQYF
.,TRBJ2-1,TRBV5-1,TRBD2,TGCGCCAGCAGCTTGCGGGGGGACCGTACCTCCCACCGCGCCTCATACAATGAGCAGTTCTTC,CASSLRGDRTSHRASYNEQFF
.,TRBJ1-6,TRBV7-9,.,TGTGCCAGCAGTCCCGGGGACTTCGGTTCACCCCTCCACTTT,CASSPGDFGSPLHF
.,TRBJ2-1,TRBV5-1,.,TGCGCCAGCAGCTTGGGGTGGGTGCAGTTCTTC,CASSLGWVQFF
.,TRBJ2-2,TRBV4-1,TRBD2,TGCGCCAGCAGCCAATTTAGCGGGAGGGATTACACCGGGGAGCTGTTTTTT,CASSQFSGRDYTGELFF
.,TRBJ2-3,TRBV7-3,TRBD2,TGTGCCAGCAGCAGGGGACTAGCGGATAACACAGATACGCAGTATTTT,CASSRGLADNTDTQYF
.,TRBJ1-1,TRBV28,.,TGTGCCAGCAGTTTATTAAGGGTGACTGAAGCTTTCTTT,CASSLLRVTEAFF
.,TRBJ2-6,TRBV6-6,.,TGTGCTGGGGGCTCTGGGGCCAACGTCCTGACTTTC,CAGGSGANVLTF
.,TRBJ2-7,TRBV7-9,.,TGTGCCAGCAGCTTGGGCATGAGCTCCTACGAGCAGTACTTC,CASSLGMSSYEQYF
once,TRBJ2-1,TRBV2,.,TGTGCCAGCAGTGTGGAGGGGGACCCTTACAATGAGCAGTTCTTC,CASSVEGDPYNEQFF
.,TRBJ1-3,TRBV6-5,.,TGTGCCAGCAGTTACGTACAGGGATACACCATATATTTT,CASSYVQGYTIYF
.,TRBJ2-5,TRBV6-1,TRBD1,TGTGCCAGCAGTGAGACAGGGAATCGGGAGACCCAGTACTTC,CASSETGNRETQYF
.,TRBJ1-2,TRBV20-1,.,TGCAGTGCTCTCCCCGGGGGCTACACCTTC,CSALPGGYTF
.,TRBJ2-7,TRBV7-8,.,TGTGCCAGCAGCTCTTCCTCAGGTGGAGGAGGTCCCTACGAGCAGTACTTC,CASSSSSGGGGPYEQYF
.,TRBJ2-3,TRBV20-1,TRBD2,TGCAGTGCTAGTAGGGACTACCGCACAGATACGCAGTATTTT,CSASRDYRTDTQYF
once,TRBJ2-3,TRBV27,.,TGTGCCAGCAGTTTAGGGCAGGGCACAACAGATACGCAGTATTTT,CASSLGQGTTDTQYF
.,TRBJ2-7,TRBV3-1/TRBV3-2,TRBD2,TGTGCCAGCAGCCCAGGGCCGGGAGGGCCGTCGGAGCAGTACTTC,CASSPGPGGPSEQYF
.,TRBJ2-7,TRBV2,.,TGTGCCAGCAGTTCCTCGCGGGCCAGCTCCTACGAGCAGTACTTC,CASSSSRASSYEQYF
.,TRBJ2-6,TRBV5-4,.,TGTGCCAGCAGCTTGGGTGCAGGGGCTGGGGCCAACGTCCTGACTTTC,CASSLGAGAGANVLTF